The 22 T cell receptor beta chains given below trace back to one sample, sequenced in a study of CD8 T cells in ankylosing spondylitis. Study results and limitations: Blood of patients with ankylosing spondylitis appeared to be characterized by a TCR beta motif of roughly eight highly homologous variants.

TCRdb itself ran the 5' RACE reads through MiXCR, one entry per CDR3 protein. The table lists more than 650,000 distinct CDR3 sequences, 10% to 15% of them singletons. For these receptors, no antigen is known. The sample comprised blood, either unsorted or a sorted T cell fraction (not recorded which). These receptors were collected from a male donor with ankylosing spondylitis.

The chain couples TRBV10-3 to TRBJ2-6; the D is unclear. Germline V gene lookup returns CDR1 ENHRY and CDR2 SYGVKD. The CDR3 has 13 amino acids. Trimming left V 6 bases short and J 9 bases short, with 12 bases between. CDR3 sequence (DNA): TGTGCCATCAGCGAGCCTGATTACAACGTCCTGACTTTC. Its translation: CAISEPDYNVLTF.

This chain links TRBV15 with TRBJ2-1; possibly TRBD1 for D (5 bases). Germline V gives CDR1 LNHNV, CDR2 YYDKDF (reference sequence). Trimming left V 5 bases short and J 2 bases short, with 13 bases between. This CDR3 has 15 residues. The CDR3 sequence is CATSQGSGAYNEQFF. DNA for the CDR3: TGTGCCACCAGCCAGGGTTCTGGCGCCTACAATGAGCAGTTCTTC.

This clonotype appeared a few times. The chain carries TRBV20-1 and TRBJ1-5; tentatively, D is TRBD1 (6 bases). The V gene's germline CDR1 is DFQATT and CDR2 SNEGSKA (reference sequence). V shed 6 bases and J shed 8 bases, with 17 bases lying between them. The length of the CDR3 is 13 residues. The CDR3 spells CSARGGLGEPQHF. In DNA, the CDR3 is TGCAGTGCGCGCGGGGGGCTTGGAGAGCCCCAGCATTTT.

The rearrangement uses TRBV5-6 and TRBJ2-5; 7 bases are a match to TRBD1. Germline-derived CDR1 and CDR2 are SGHDT and YYEEEE. The junction had 28 bases not matched to a gene; V was cut back by 6 bases and J by 5 bases. This CDR3 comprises 20 residues. In nucleotides, the CDR3 is TGTGCCAGCACTAGACAGGGCGAGGTAGTTAGAGTAGGGGTCTCGGAGACCCAGTACTTC. This encodes CASTRQGEVVRVGVSETQYF.

The V and J genes are TRBV5-1 and TRBJ1-1; 8 bases are a match to TRBD1. The germline CDR1 and CDR2 sequences are SGHRS and YFSETQ. The CDR3 has 15 amino acids. After removal of 2 bases from V and 1 base from J, the junction contained 4 bases not matched to a gene. The DNA for the CDR3 is TGCGCCAGCAGCTTTGGGGGGACAGGGAACACTGAAGCTTTCTTT. As protein: CASSFGGTGNTEAFF. Looking up the rest from reference TRBV5-1 and TRBJ1-1 gives the full variable domain: KAGVTQTPRYLIKTRGQQVTLSCSPISGHRSVSWYQQTPGQGLQFLFEYFSETQRNKGNFPGRFSGRQFSNSRSEMNVSTLELGDSALYLCASSFGGTGNTEAFFGQGTRLTVV.

This clonotype was picked up a small number of times. The gene calls are TRBV27 and TRBJ2-7; 8 nucleotides agree with TRBD1. The CDR3 length is 16 residues. Trimming cost V 6 bases and J 0 bases; bases outside gene matches: 10. Germline loops: CDR1 MNHEY, CDR2 SMNVEV (reference sequence). CDR3 region: CASSLRGQVSSYEQYF. In DNA form, the CDR3 reads TGTGCCAGCAGCCTCCGGGGACAGGTGAGCTCCTACGAGCAGTACTTC.

A few counts support this clonotype. The chain employs TRBV20-1 and TRBJ2-2; 8 bases fit TRBD2. This CDR3 is 14 amino acids long. With 3 bases clipped from V and 5 bases from J, the junction kept 5 bases outside the gene matches. Looked up from germline, CDR1 is DFQATT and CDR2 is SNEGSKA (reference sequence). The CDR3 region has the DNA TGCAGTGCTAGCGAGCGGGGGACGACCGGGGAGCTGTTTTTT. Its translation is CSASERGTTGELFF.

This clonotype has at least ten counts. The chain recombines TRBV6-5 with TRBJ1-2; tentatively, D is TRBD1 (5 bases). In germline, CDR1 is MNHEY, CDR2 SVGAGI. CDR3 length equals 13 residues. V was shortened by 0 bases and J by 4 bases, with 6 bases between the two germline ends. The DNA of the CDR3 is TGTGCCAGCAGTTACTCTGGGGGCTATGGCTACACCTTC. Translation: CASSYSGGYGYTF.

The chain has TRBV5-1 and TRBJ2-5; 7 nucleotides agree with TRBD1. Looked up from germline, CDR1 is SGHRS and CDR2 is YFSETQ. There are 15 residues in the CDR3. The V segment lost 4 bases and the J segment 0 bases; nucleotides outside the gene matches: 6. Here the CDR3 DNA reads TGCGCCAGCAGCACTAGAGACAGGGACCAAGAGACCCAGTACTTC. This codes for CASSTRDRDQETQYF.

The chain is built from TRBV20-1 and TRBJ2-7; D is unresolved. Germline-derived CDR1 and CDR2 are DFQATT and SNEGSKA (reference sequence). The CDR3 extends over 11 amino acids. Trimming cost V 5 bases and J 2 bases, with 7 bases left between them. CDR3 in DNA: TGCAGTGCTTTAGTTCCCTACGAGCAGTACTTC. It yields the protein CSALVPYEQYF.

Only a few counts were recorded for this clonotype. The chain recombines TRBV10-3 with TRBJ1-4, with D possibly being TRBD1 (6 bases). V was shortened by 10 bases and J by 1 base, with 19 bases between the two germline ends. The germline V gene has CDR1 ENHRY and CDR2 SYGVKD. The CDR3 has 16 amino acids. The CDR3 here is CATSKYRDGTNEKLFF. For the CDR3, the DNA is TGTGCCACCTCTAAATACAGGGATGGAACTAATGAAAAACTGTTTTTT.

The V gene is TRBV7-2, the J gene TRBJ1-1; D remains unclear. Trimming took 4 bases from V and 3 from J, leaving 18 bases between them. CDR1 SGHTA and CDR2 FQGNSA come from the germline V gene. This CDR3 has 16 residues. CDR3 residues: CASSSLPLGRDTEAFF. The CDR3 nucleotides are TGTGCCAGCAGCTCACTTCCACTAGGGAGGGACACTGAAGCTTTCTTT.

The J gene is TRBJ1-2, the V gene TRBV6-5; no reliable D call. Looked up from germline, CDR1 is MNHEY and CDR2 is SVGAGI. With 2 bases removed from V and 6 bases from J, the gap between germline ends came to 16 bases. CDR3 length equals 15 residues. CDR3 region: CASSYAREGGNGYTF. The CDR3 bases are TGTGCCAGCAGTTACGCCCGGGAGGGAGGGAATGGCTACACCTTC.

The chain has TRBV28 and TRBJ1-5; D unresolved. The CDR3 covers 15 residues. Germline V gene lookup returns CDR1 MDHEN and CDR2 SYDVKM. Trimming stripped 2 bases from V and 5 bases from J, with 13 bases between. The CDR3 DNA reads TGTGCCAGCAGTTTAAGGCGGGGTGGGGATCAGCCCCAGCATTTT. Encoded protein: CASSLRRGGDQPQHF.

The chain recombines TRBV9 with TRBJ2-7, with D hard to call. There are 14 residues in the CDR3. V gave up 4 bases and J gave up 4 bases, with 15 bases separating them. Germline V gene lookup returns CDR1 SGDLS and CDR2 YYNGEE. The CDR3, as DNA: TGTGCCAGCAGCCCCTCCGTAGTTGGGTACGAGCAGTACTTC. Amino acid sequence: CASSPSVVGYEQYF.

The chain links TRBV4-2 to TRBJ2-3, with 7 positions matching TRBD2. Per the germline V gene, CDR1 is LGHNA and CDR2 is YNFKEQ. V shed 5 bases and J 4 bases; nucleotides not matched to a gene: 9. CDR3 length: 15 residues. CDR3 in DNA: TGTGCCAGCAGCTCGGTGGAGCGGGGACCAGATACGCAGTATTTT. Protein: CASSSVERGPDTQYF.

The J gene is TRBJ2-3, the V gene TRBV4-3; no firm D call. The V end was cut by 0 bases, the J end by 4 bases, with 11 bases between. The CDR3 consists of 15 residues. Germline V gene sequence: CDR1 LGHNA, CDR2 YSLEER. Written as DNA, the CDR3 is TGCGCCAGCAGCCAAGATTCGAGGTGGGCAGATACGCAGTATTTT. This translates into CASSQDSRWADTQYF.

This clonotype was seen repeatedly, ten times or more. The J gene is TRBJ1-3, the V gene TRBV5-1, with D possibly being TRBD1 (5 bases). CDR1 is SGHRS, CDR2 YFSETQ, per germline. The V gene lost 0 bases and the J gene lost 6 bases, with 7 bases spanning the gap. The CDR3 totals 13 residues. The CDR3 reads CASSLGGENTIYF. The CDR3 DNA reads as TGCGCCAGCAGCTTGGGAGGGGAAAACACCATATATTTT.

This clonotype showed up just a few times. This chain links TRBV20-1 with TRBJ2-5; D perhaps matches TRBD1 (5 bases). V was trimmed by 6 bases and J by 0 bases, leaving 11 bases between them. The V gene's germline CDR1 is DFQATT and CDR2 SNEGSKA (reference sequence). The CDR3 has 13 amino acids. The CDR3 spells CSASDSNQETQYF. In nucleotides, the CDR3 is TGCAGTGCCTCCGACAGTAACCAAGAGACCCAGTACTTC.

This sequence joins TRBV2 and TRBJ2-3, with a weak D call TRBD2 (5 bases). Germline CDR1 is SNHLY and CDR2 is FYNNEI. The CDR3 is made up of 15 amino acids. Trimming removed 6 bases at V and 3 bases at J, with 16 bases between. The CDR3 spells CASSLLLGLTDTQYF. The CDR3 nucleotides are TGTGCCAGCAGCCTCCTACTAGGTTTGACAGATACGCAGTATTTT. Combining the CDR3 with reference TRBV2 and TRBJ2-3 gives the whole variable domain EPEVTQTPSHQVTQMGQEVILRCVPISNHLYFYWYRQILGQKVEFLVSFYNNEISEKSEIFDDQFSVERPDGSNFTLKIRSTKLEDSAMYFCASSLLLGLTDTQYFGPGTRLTVL.

The chain recombines TRBV5-1 with TRBJ1-6, with D possibly matching TRBD1 (5 bases). The V end lost 0 bases, the J end lost 7 bases, and 11 bases lay between the germline ends. This CDR3 spans 15 amino acids. Per the germline V gene, CDR1 is SGHRS and CDR2 is YFSETQ. CDR3: CASSLEGLWNSPLHF. In nucleotides, the CDR3 is TGCGCCAGCAGCTTGGAGGGGCTGTGGAATTCACCCCTCCACTTT.

This clonotype has ten or more counts. CDR3: CASSRAGGFNEQYF. The CDR3 DNA reads TGTGCCAGCAGTCGAGCGGGGGGGTTTAACGAGCAGTACTTC. The genes are TRBV12-3 or TRBV12-4 and TRBJ2-7; 10 bases align to TRBD2. Unmatched junction bases numbered 6, after V lost 5 bases and J lost 5 bases. CDR3 length equals 14 residues.